This T cell receptor beta chain derives from a study of T cell responses to AZD1222 COVID-19 vaccine. Study-wide findings and caveats: White British donors predominated, females outnumbered males, and clonal diversity was possibly underestimated. Samples come after the peak T cell response, not at day 14.

Profiling relied on immunoSEQ multiplex PCR, and the TCRdb table lists in-frame clones only, not all of them. The repertoire consists of 80,000 or so clones, with approximately 85% occurring once and the leading ten covering roughly 10%. The V end was cut by 4 bases, the J end by 7 bases, with 13 bases between. Germline CDR1 is MNHEY and CDR2 is SMNVEV (reference sequence). CDR3 length: 14 amino acids. Combined were second doses at about 4 or about 12 weeks. In its sample, this clone was seen once. The antigen is not known. The material was peripheral blood, obtained 28 days after the second AZD1222 dose. This TCR came from an adult who received the AZD1222 COVID-19 vaccine. The chain recombines TRBV27 with TRBJ2-2, with a possible D match to TRBD1 (6 bases). The CDR3 DNA is TGTGCCAGCAGTTCCAGGGGAGTTAGCGGGGAGCTGTTTTTT. It encodes CASSSRGVSGELFF.